This T cell receptor beta chain was obtained from a study of T cell responses to AZD1222 COVID-19 vaccine. Pooled samples include second doses given at about 4 or 12 weeks. Sequenced by immunoSEQ multiplex PCR; TCRdb stores in-frame clones only, minus some. Found here are approximately 90,000 clones, 75% to 90% of them singletons; the top ten hold just over 5.5%. Trimming took 6 bases from V and 2 from J, leaving 13 bases between them. Germline V gene lookup returns CDR1 MNHEY and CDR2 SMNVEV (reference sequence). This CDR3 contains 14 residues. The sequencing here drew on peripheral blood, taken 28 days after the second AZD1222 dose. The chain employs TRBV27 and TRBJ1-1, with D perhaps matching TRBD1 (6 bases). The source is an adult who received the AZD1222 COVID-19 vaccine. This CDR3 is CASRMGHTNTEAFF. The CDR3 DNA sequence: TGTGCCAGCAGGATGGGACACACAAACACTGAAGCTTTCTTT.